This paragraph reports one T cell receptor (beta chain). Some clones are missing from TCRdb's copy, which holds only in-frame ones; the method was immunoSEQ multiplex PCR. Here the sample spans about 68,000 clones, about 85% being singletons. This sample stems from a study of neoadjuvant anti-PD-1 for oral cavity cancer. CDR3 length: 14 residues. Germline loops: CDR1 MNHEY, CDR2 SVGAGI. The V gene end was trimmed by 5 bases and the J gene end by 5 bases; junction bases not matched to a gene: 6. Time point given: after neoadjuvant nivolumab, at surgical resection. The sample here was PBMCs, taken after nivolumab (anti-PD-1) treatment. This TCR was recovered from a person aged 40 to 85 with oral cavity squamous cell carcinoma. V usage is TRBV6-5 and J usage is TRBJ2-5, with 9 bases matching TRBD1. The CDR3 here is CASSQQGARETQYF. The CDR3 DNA reads as TGTGCCAGCAGTCAACAGGGGGCCAGGGAGACCCAGTACTTC.